One and the same sample provided the 25 T cell receptor beta chains below, sequenced in a study of blood T cell repertoires in COVID-19. Clones were read by immunoSEQ multiplex PCR, and TCRdb kept only the in-frame ones, dropping some. Of 150,000 to 200,000 clones listed, less than 85% were seen once; the top ten hold more than 4.5%. Sequenced material: PBMCs or T cells enriched from blood (not recorded which). These receptors were taken from a woman aged 60-75 years with acute COVID-19.

The rearrangement joins TRBV28 to TRBJ2-7; 9 nucleotides line up with TRBD1. Germline loops: CDR1 MDHEN, CDR2 SYDVKM. CDR3 length: 14 residues. The CDR3 bases are TGTGCCAGCAGTCTATGGGACAGGGCAGGCGAGCAGTACGTC. Its translation is CASSLWDRAGEQYV.

This clone was detected only once. The chain joins TRBV27 to TRBJ1-5, with 7 bases aligning to TRBD1. The CDR3 contains 15 residues. J gave up 6 bases and V 0 bases, and 5 bases lay outside the gene matches. Germline V gives CDR1 MNHEY, CDR2 SMNVEV (reference sequence). The DNA of the CDR3 is TGTGCCAGCAGTTTATCGTCCAGGGGGAGTCAGCCCCAGCATTTT. It encodes CASSLSSRGSQPQHF.

The V call is TRBV30, the J call TRBJ1-1, with TRBD1 matching over 9 bases. CDR1 GTSNPN and CDR2 SVGIG come from the germline V gene (reference sequence). This CDR3 spans 16 amino acids. V was clipped by 3 bases and J by 5 bases; unmatched bases: 13. CDR3 DNA: TGTGCCTGGAGCCCCGGACCGGGGACAGGGATGACTGAAGCTTTCTTT. Protein: CAWSPGPGTGMTEAFF.

This chain joins TRBV10-3 and TRBJ2-7; TRBD1 aligns across 7 bases. The junction had 16 bases not matched to a gene; V was cut back by 11 bases and J by 6 bases. Germline V CDR1 and CDR2: ENHRY, SYGVKD. The CDR3 totals 14 residues. CDR3 sequence reads: CAAQRGQDKPEQYF. In DNA form, the CDR3 reads TGTGCCGCACAACGCGGACAGGACAAACCCGAGCAGTACTTC.

The chain recombines TRBV5-1 with TRBJ1-2, with 9 nucleotides matching TRBD1. The length of the CDR3 is 15 residues. Germline loops: CDR1 SGHRS, CDR2 YFSETQ. V lost 2 bases, J lost 5 bases, and 7 bases stayed unmatched. The CDR3 nucleotides are TGCGCCAGCAGCTTAGGCACAGGGGGCACTTATGGCTACACCTTC. Its translation: CASSLGTGGTYGYTF. The variable domain in full, with the rest retrieved from reference TRBV5-1 and TRBJ1-2, is KAGVTQTPRYLIKTRGQQVTLSCSPISGHRSVSWYQQTPGQGLQFLFEYFSETQRNKGNFPGRFSGRQFSNSRSEMNVSTLELGDSALYLCASSLGTGGTYGYTFGSGTRLTVV.

The V gene is TRBV7-2, the J gene TRBJ2-3, with 7 bases identical to TRBD1. With V trimmed by 2 bases and J by 4 bases, 6 bases remained unmatched. Germline-derived CDR1 and CDR2 are SGHTA and FQGNSA. CDR3 length: 15 residues. In nucleotides, the CDR3 is TGTGCCAGCAGCTTAACGGGACAGTTCTCAGATACGCAGTATTTT. Its protein is CASSLTGQFSDTQYF.

This sequence joins TRBV18 and TRBJ1-2, with 9 nucleotides matching TRBD1. The CDR3 length is 15 residues. Germline CDR1 is KGHSH and CDR2 is LQKENI. V dropped 2 bases and J dropped 6; count of bases not matched to a gene: 7. This CDR3 reads CASSPSRDRENGYTF. CDR3 in DNA: TGTGCCAGCTCACCAAGCAGGGACAGGGAGAATGGCTACACCTTC.

The chain uses TRBV15 and TRBJ2-1; 9 bases line up with TRBD2. V dropped 0 bases and J dropped 0; count of bases not matched to a gene: 3. Germline V CDR1 and CDR2: LNHNV, YYDKDF (reference sequence). The CDR3 runs 17 residues. The DNA for the CDR3 is TGTGCCACCAGCAGAGAAAGTAGCGGGAGCTCCTACAATGAGCAGTTCTTC. Its protein product is CATSRESSGSSYNEQFF. The complete variable domain, with remaining parts taken from reference TRBV15 and TRBJ2-1, reads DAMVIQNPRYQVTQFGKPVTLSCSQTLNHNVMYWYQQKSSQAPKLLFHYYDKDFNNEADTPDNFQSRRPNTSFCFLDIRSPGLGDTAMYLCATSRESSGSSYNEQFFGPGTRLTVL.

This clone has more than one count but fewer than ten. The V call is TRBV5-1, the J call TRBJ1-2; D gene unclear. Trimming left V 3 bases short and J 0 bases short, with 12 bases between. From germline, CDR1 is SGHRS and CDR2 YFSETQ. The CDR3 loop spans 15 amino acids. In nucleotides, the CDR3 is TGCGCCAGCAGCTCGGAAGGAGCCGCTAACTATGGCTACACCTTC. This translates into CASSSEGAANYGYTF.

The rearrangement joins TRBV24-1 to TRBJ2-7; 9 bases match TRBD2. Trimming took 2 bases from V and 7 from J; bases not matched to a gene: 8. The CDR3 consists of 15 residues. CDR1 KGHDR and CDR2 SFDVKD come from the germline V gene. The CDR3 protein is CATSDSTTTSGEQYF. Here the CDR3 DNA reads TGTGCCACCAGTGATTCTACCACTACTAGCGGGGAGCAGTACTTC.

The V and J genes are TRBV9 and TRBJ1-4; D is perhaps TRBD1 (6 bases). Trimming cost V 1 base and J 4 bases, with 14 bases left between them. This CDR3 region has 16 residues. The germline gives CDR1 SGDLS, CDR2 YYNGEE. CDR3 coding DNA: TGTGCCAGCAGCGTACACCCGACAGGATTTAATGAAAAACTGTTTTTT. As protein: CASSVHPTGFNEKLFF. The entire variable domain, with the rest obtained from reference TRBV9 and TRBJ1-4, is as follows: DSGVTQTPKHLITATGQRVTLRCSPRSGDLSVYWYQQSLDQGLQFLIQYYNGEERAKGNILERFSAQQFPDLHSELNLSSLELGDSALYFCASSVHPTGFNEKLFFGSGTQLSVL.

The chain uses TRBV7-2 and TRBJ2-3; 7 bases are shared with TRBD2. Germline CDR1 SGHTA, CDR2 FQGNSA. V lost 5 bases to trimming and J lost 7 bases; unmatched junction nucleotides: 6. The CDR3 runs to 13 residues. This CDR3 reads CASSSRDYNTQYF. CDR3 in DNA: TGTGCCAGCAGCAGCCGGGACTATAATACGCAGTATTTT.

This sequence joins TRBV6-2 or TRBV6-3 and TRBJ2-3, with 8 bases aligning to TRBD2. The V gene's germline CDR1 is MNHEY and CDR2 SVGEGT. With 5 bases clipped from V and 1 base from J, the junction kept 5 bases outside the gene matches. CDR3 length equals 15 residues. The CDR3 bases are TGTGCCAGCAGTCGCGGGGGGATAGGCACAGATACGCAGTATTTT. Residues: CASSRGGIGTDTQYF.

V usage is TRBV6-2 or TRBV6-3 and J usage is TRBJ2-5; 7 bases are a match to TRBD2. The J segment lost 5 bases and the V segment lost 2 bases, leaving 11 bases of the junction unmatched. The CDR3 consists of 16 residues. Germline CDR1 reads MNHEY; CDR2 reads SVGEGT. The chain's CDR3 is CASSYPSGLGGETQYF. DNA for the CDR3: TGTGCCAGCAGTTACCCCTCCGGACTAGGCGGGGAGACCCAGTACTTC.

This chain links TRBV27 with TRBJ2-5, with 7 bases identical to TRBD1. In germline, CDR1 is MNHEY, CDR2 SMNVEV (reference sequence). Germline trimming cut 5 bases from V and 5 bases from J; bases unmatched to any gene: 17. CDR3 length equals 17 residues. The CDR3 region is CASSLRRTGSFRETQYF. For the CDR3, the DNA is TGTGCCAGCAGTCTTCGAAGGACAGGCTCCTTCAGGGAGACCCAGTACTTC.

The V gene is TRBV6-5, the J gene TRBJ1-6; D is undetermined. Trimming cost V 11 bases and J 3 bases, with 11 bases left between them. The CDR3 contains 13 residues. CDR1 and CDR2 from the germline V gene are MNHEY and SVGAGI. The CDR3 sequence is CASRSGYNSPLHF. The CDR3 DNA follows: TGTGCCTCCCGGTCAGGCTATAATTCACCCCTCCACTTT.

This rearrangement joins TRBV2 to TRBJ1-1; no clear D gene. Trimming cost V 1 base and J 4 bases, with 16 bases left between them. This CDR3 has 16 residues. Per the germline V gene, CDR1 is SNHLY and CDR2 is FYNNEI. Written as DNA, the CDR3 is TGTGCCAGCAGTGAAGGTTCGGGTCCGTCGGGCACTGAAGCTTTCTTT. It specifies CASSEGSGPSGTEAFF.

This rearrangement joins TRBV19 to TRBJ1-4; 9 positions match TRBD1. Germline CDR1 LNHDA, CDR2 SQIVND (reference sequence). This CDR3 has 15 residues. Germline trimming cut 6 bases from V and 7 bases from J; bases unmatched to any gene: 9. DNA of the CDR3: TGTGCCAGTAGCACTCTCCCGGGACAGGGTGAAAAACTGTTTTTT. It translates to CASSTLPGQGEKLFF.

CDR3 nucleotides: TGTGCCAGTAGGGAAGCAGCGGGAGGCGGAAATACGCAGTATTTT. This gives the protein CASREAAGGGNTQYF. This sequence joins TRBV19 and TRBJ2-3; 9 positions agree with TRBD2. The germline V gene has CDR1 LNHDA and CDR2 SQIVND (reference sequence). CDR3 length: 15 residues. V was clipped by 6 bases and J by 7 bases; unmatched bases: 11.

This clone was seen more than once but under ten times. The gene calls are TRBV9 and TRBJ2-2; a possible D gene is TRBD2 (5 bases). Looked up from germline, CDR1 is SGDLS and CDR2 is YYNGEE. The CDR3 is made up of 12 amino acids. V was trimmed by 2 bases and J by 7 bases, leaving 6 bases between them. This CDR3 is CASSVGSGELFF. DNA of the CDR3: TGTGCCAGCAGCGTGGGGAGCGGGGAGCTGTTTTTT.

In its sample, this clone was seen once. J is TRBJ2-7 and V is TRBV6-2 or TRBV6-3, with unresolved D. The CDR3 runs 13 residues. Trimming cost V 2 bases and J 5 bases, with 10 bases left between them. CDR1 MNHEY and CDR2 SVGEGT come from the germline V gene. As DNA, the CDR3 is TGTGCCAGCAGTTACGTACCAGGCCACGAGCAGTACGTC. It codes for CASSYVPGHEQYV.

This clone was found a few times. This chain links TRBV5-1 with TRBJ1-2; no clear D. Trimming took off 0 bases at V and 2 bases at J, with 8 bases between the two ends. The CDR3 is made up of 14 amino acids. The germline gives CDR1 SGHRS, CDR2 YFSETQ. The CDR3, as DNA: TGCGCCAGCAGCTTGGACAGCCGAAACTATGGCTACACCTTC. Translating gives CASSLDSRNYGYTF.

The genes are TRBV7-2 and TRBJ2-3, with 7 bases matching TRBD2. Per the germline V gene, CDR1 is SGHTA and CDR2 is FQGNSA. J was trimmed by 2 bases and V by 1 base; bases with no gene match: 6. The CDR3 runs 16 residues. The CDR3 DNA is TGTGCCAGCAGCTTAGAGCGGGACTTCATCACAGATACGCAGTATTTT. It specifies CASSLERDFITDTQYF.

V and J are TRBV7-2 and TRBJ2-1, with TRBD2 identical over 12 bases. Germline CDR1 reads SGHTA; CDR2 reads FQGNSA. The CDR3 is made up of 17 amino acids. The ends lost 4 bases at V and 5 bases at J; junction bases unmatched: 9. The CDR3 region is CASSSAARTSGNNEQFF. CDR3 bases: TGTGCCAGCAGCTCTGCCGCCCGGACTAGCGGGAACAATGAGCAGTTCTTC. The full variable domain, its missing parts supplied by reference TRBV7-2 and TRBJ2-1, is GAGVSQSPSNKVTEKGKDVELRCDPISGHTALYWYRQSLGQGLEFLIYFQGNSAPDKSGLPSDRFSAERTGGSVSTLTIQRTQQEDSAVYLCASSSAARTSGNNEQFFGPGTRLTVL.

This clone has more than one count but fewer than ten. CDR3 bases: TGTGCCAGCAGCGTAGTTGGAGGGGGCAGCACCGGGGAGCTGTTTTTT. This encodes CASSVVGGGSTGELFF. The chain recombines TRBV9 with TRBJ2-2, with D possibly TRBD1 on 7 matching bases. V lost 0 bases and J lost 4, with 13 bases in between. Germline assignment: CDR1 SGDLS and CDR2 YYNGEE. This CDR3 region has 16 residues.